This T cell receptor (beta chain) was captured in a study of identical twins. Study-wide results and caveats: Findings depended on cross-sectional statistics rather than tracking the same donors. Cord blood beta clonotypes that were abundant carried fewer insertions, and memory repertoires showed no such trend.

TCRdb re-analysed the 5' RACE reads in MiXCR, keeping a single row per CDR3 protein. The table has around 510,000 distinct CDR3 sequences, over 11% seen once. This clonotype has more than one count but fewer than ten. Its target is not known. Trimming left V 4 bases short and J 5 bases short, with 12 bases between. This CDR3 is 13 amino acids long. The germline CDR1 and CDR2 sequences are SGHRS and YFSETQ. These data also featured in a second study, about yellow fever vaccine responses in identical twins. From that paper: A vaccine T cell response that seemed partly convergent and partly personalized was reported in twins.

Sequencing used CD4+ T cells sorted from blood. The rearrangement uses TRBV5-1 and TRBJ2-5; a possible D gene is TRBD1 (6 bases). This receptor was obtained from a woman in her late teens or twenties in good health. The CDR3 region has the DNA TGCGCCAGCAGCGCACAGGGTGGGGAGACCCAGTACTTC. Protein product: CASSAQGGETQYF.